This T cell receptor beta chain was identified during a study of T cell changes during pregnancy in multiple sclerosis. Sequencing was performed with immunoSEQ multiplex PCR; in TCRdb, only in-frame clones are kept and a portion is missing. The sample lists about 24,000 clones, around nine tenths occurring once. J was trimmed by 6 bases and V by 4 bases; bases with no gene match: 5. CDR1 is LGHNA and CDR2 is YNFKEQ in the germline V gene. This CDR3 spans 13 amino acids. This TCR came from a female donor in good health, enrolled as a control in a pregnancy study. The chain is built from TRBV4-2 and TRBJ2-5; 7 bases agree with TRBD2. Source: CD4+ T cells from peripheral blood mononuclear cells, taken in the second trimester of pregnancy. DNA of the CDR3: TGTGCCAGCAGCCCAGGACTAGAGCAGACCCAGTACTTC. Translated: CASSPGLEQTQYF.